This T cell receptor (beta chain) originates from a study of T-cell memory formation after mild COVID-19. Broader study findings: Contracting CD4+ clones were located mainly in CM and EM, and CD8+ clones in EMRA. Memory from before infection featured some responding clones, which suggests cross-reactive memory joined. CD4+ bias marked clones expanding day 15 to 37, unlike balanced contracting clones.

The CDR3 length is 16 residues. V lost 3 bases and J lost 5; bases outside the gene matches: 11. Germline V gives CDR1 LGHNA, CDR2 YSLEER. Libraries for TCRalpha and TCRbeta carried sample barcodes and unique molecular identifiers via 5'RACE. TCRdb independently ran MiXCR on the 5' RACE reads; one entry per CDR3 protein. The top ten hold around a fifth of the sample, which has 470,000 or so distinct CDR3 sequences, more than 15% seen once. A remark on this clonotype: Its antigen is still unknown.

This chain uses TRBV4-3 with TRBJ2-7, with 9 bases that match TRBD1. Source material: PBMCs or a T cell subset sorted from them (not recorded which). This TCR derives from a young man who had mild COVID-19 (a few samples of this study predate the infection). Cell type and time point are not known. The CDR3 is CASSHDIGQGTDEQYF. CDR3 in DNA: TGCGCCAGCAGCCACGACATTGGACAGGGGACCGACGAGCAGTACTTC.